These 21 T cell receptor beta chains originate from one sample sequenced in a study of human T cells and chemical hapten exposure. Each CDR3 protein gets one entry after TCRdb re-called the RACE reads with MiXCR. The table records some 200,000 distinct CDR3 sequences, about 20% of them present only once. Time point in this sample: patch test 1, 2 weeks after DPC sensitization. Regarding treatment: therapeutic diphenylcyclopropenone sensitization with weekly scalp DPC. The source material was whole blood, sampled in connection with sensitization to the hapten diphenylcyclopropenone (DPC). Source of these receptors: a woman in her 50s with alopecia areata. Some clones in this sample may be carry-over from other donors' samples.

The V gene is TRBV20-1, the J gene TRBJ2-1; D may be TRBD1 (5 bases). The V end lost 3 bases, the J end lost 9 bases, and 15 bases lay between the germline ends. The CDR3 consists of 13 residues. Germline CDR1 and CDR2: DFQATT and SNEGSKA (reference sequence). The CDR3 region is CSARKGRGREQFF. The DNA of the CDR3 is TGCAGTGCTAGGAAAGGTAGGGGTCGTGAGCAGTTCTTC.

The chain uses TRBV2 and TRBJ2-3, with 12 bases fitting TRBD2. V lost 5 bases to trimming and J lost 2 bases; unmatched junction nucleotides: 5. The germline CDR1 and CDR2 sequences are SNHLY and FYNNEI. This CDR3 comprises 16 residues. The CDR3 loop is CASSSSSGRATDTQYF. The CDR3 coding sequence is TGTGCCAGCAGTTCCTCTAGCGGGAGGGCCACAGATACGCAGTATTTT.

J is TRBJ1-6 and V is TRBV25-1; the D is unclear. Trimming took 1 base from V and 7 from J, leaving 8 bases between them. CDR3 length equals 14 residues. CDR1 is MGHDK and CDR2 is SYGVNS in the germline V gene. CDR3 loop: CASSEFADNSPLHF. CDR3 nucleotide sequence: TGTGCCAGCAGTGAATTTGCAGACAATTCACCCCTCCACTTT.

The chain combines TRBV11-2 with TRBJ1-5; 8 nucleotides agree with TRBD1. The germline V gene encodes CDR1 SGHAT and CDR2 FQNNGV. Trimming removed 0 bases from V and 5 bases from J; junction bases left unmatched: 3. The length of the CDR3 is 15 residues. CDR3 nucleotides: TGTGCCAGCAGCTTAGAAGGGACAGGCCATCAGCCCCAGCATTTT. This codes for CASSLEGTGHQPQHF. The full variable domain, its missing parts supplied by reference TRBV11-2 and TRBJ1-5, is EAGVAQSPRYKIIEKRQSVAFWCNPISGHATLYWYQQILGQGPKLLIQFQNNGVVDDSQLPKDRFSAERLKGVDSTLKIQPAKLEDSAVYLCASSLEGTGHQPQHFGDGTRLSIL.

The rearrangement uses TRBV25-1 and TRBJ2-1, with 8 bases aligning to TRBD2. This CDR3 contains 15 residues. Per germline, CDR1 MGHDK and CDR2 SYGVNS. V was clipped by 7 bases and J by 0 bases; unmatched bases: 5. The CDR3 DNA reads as TGTGCCAGCAAGGGGAGCGGGAGCTCCTACAATGAGCAGTTCTTC. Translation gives CASKGSGSSYNEQFF.

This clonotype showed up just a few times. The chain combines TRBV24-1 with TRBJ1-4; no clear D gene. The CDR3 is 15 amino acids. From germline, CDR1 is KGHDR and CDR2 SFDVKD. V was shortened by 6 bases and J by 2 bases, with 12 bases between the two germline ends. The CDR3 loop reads CATSSGLSTNEKLFF. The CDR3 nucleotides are TGTGCCACCAGTTCCGGGCTCTCCACTAATGAAAAACTGTTTTTT.

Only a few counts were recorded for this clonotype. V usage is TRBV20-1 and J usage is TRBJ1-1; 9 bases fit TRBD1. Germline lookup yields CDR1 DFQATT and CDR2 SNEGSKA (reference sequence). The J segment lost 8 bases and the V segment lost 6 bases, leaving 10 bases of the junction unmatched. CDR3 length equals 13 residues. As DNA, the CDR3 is TGCAGTGCGAGAACAGGGGGCGGTCGCGAAGCTTTCTTT. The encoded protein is CSARTGGGREAFF.

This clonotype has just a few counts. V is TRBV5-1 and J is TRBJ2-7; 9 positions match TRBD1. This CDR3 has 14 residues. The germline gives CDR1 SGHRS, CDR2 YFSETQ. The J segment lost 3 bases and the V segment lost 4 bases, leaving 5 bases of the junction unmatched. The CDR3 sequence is CASSNGQGIYEQYF. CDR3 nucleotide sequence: TGCGCCAGCAGCAACGGACAGGGGATCTACGAGCAGTACTTC.

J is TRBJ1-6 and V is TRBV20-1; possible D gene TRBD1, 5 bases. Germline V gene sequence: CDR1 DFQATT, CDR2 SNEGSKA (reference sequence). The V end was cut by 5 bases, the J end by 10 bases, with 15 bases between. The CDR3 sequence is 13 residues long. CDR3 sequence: CSAGRGGNSPLHF. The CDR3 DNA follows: TGCAGTGCTGGCCGGGGGGGGAACTCACCCCTCCACTTT.

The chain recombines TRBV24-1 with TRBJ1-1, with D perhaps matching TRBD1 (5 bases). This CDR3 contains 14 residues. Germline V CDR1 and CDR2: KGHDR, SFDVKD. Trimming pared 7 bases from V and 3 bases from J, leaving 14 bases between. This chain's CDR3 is CATSGRDGYTEAFF. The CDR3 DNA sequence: TGTGCCACCAGCGGTCGGGACGGATACACTGAAGCTTTCTTT.

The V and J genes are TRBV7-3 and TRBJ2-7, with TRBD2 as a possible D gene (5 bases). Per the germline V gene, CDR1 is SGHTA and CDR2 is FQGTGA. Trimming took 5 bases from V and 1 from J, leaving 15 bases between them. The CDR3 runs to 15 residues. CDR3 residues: CASSPTGTHSYEQYF. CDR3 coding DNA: TGTGCCAGCAGCCCGACGGGAACTCATTCCTACGAGCAGTACTTC. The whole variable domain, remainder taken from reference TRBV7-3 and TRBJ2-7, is GAGVSQTPSNKVTEKGKYVELRCDPISGHTALYWYRQSLGQGPEFLIYFQGTGAADDSGLPNDRFFAVRPEGSVSTLKIQRTERGDSAVYLCASSPTGTHSYEQYFGPGTRLTVT.

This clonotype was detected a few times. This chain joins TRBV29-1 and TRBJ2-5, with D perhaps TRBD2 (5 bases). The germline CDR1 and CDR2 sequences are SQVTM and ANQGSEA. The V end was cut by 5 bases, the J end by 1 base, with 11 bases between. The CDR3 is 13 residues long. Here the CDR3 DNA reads TGCAGCGTTCGGTTAGGAGGCCAAGAGACCCAGTACTTC. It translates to CSVRLGGQETQYF.

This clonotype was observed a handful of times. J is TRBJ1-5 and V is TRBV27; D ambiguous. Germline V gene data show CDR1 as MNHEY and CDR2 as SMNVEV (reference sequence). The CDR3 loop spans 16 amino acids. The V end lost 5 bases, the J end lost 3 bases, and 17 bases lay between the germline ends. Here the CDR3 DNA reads TGTGCCAGCAGTGCGACAAAACCAAACCCCAATCAGCCCCAGCATTTT. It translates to CASSATKPNPNQPQHF.

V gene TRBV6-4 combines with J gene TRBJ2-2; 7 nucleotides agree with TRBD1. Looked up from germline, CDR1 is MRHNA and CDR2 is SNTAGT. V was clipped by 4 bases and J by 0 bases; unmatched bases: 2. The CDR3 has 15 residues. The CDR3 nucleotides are TGTGCCAGCAGTGTAGGGACAGCGAACACCGGGGAGCTGTTTTTT. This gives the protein CASSVGTANTGELFF.

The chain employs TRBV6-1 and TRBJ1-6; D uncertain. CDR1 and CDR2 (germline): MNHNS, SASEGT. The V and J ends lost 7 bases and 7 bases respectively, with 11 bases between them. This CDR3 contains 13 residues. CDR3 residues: CASTSKGNSPLHF. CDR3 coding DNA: TGTGCCAGCACTTCTAAGGGAAATTCACCCCTCCACTTT.

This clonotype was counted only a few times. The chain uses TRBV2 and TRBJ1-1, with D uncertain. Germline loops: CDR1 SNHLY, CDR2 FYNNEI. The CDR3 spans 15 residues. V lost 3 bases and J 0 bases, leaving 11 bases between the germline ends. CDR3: CASSDWEGVNTEAFF. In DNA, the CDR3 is TGTGCCAGCAGTGACTGGGAGGGAGTGAACACTGAAGCTTTCTTT.

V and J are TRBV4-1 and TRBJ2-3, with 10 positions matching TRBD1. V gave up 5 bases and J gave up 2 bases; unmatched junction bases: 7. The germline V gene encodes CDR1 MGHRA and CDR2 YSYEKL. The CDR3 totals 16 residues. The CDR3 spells CASSFDRGPNTDTQYF. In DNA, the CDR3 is TGCGCCAGCAGCTTCGACAGGGGGCCTAACACAGATACGCAGTATTTT.

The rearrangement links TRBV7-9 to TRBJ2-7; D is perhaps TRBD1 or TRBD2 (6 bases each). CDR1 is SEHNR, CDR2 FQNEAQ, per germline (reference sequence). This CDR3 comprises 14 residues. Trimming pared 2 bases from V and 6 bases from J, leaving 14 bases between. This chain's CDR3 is CASSLRAGGGEQYF. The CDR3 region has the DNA TGTGCCAGCAGCTTACGGGCCGGGGGCGGCGAGCAGTACTTC.

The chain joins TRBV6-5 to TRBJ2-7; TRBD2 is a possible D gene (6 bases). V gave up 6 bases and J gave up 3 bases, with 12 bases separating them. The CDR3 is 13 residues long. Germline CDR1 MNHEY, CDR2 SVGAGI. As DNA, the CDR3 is TGTGCCAGCAGGTCAGCGGGTTACTACGAGCAGTACTTC. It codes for CASRSAGYYEQYF.

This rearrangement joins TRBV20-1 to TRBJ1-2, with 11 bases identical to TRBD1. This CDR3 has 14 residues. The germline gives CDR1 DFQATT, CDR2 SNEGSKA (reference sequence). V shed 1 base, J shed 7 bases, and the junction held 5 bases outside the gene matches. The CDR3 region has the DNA TGCAGTGCTAGAGGGGACAGGGGGGGGACTGGCTACACCTTC. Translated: CSARGDRGGTGYTF.

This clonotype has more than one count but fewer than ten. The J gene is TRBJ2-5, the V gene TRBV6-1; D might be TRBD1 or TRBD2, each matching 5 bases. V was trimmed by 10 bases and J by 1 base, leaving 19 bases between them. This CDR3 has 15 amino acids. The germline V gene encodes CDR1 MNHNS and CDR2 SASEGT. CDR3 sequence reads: CATQEGWGTQETQYF. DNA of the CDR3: TGTGCCACCCAAGAGGGGTGGGGCACCCAAGAGACCCAGTACTTC.